This is a list of T cell receptor beta chains from one sample in a study of OX40 agonist ivuxolimab in advanced cancers. Clones were read by immunoSEQ multiplex PCR, and TCRdb kept only the in-frame ones, dropping some. This sample has roughly 34,000 clones; 70% to 85% occur once, and the top ten carry over 9.5%. The sample consisted of CD4+ or CD8+ T cells sorted from blood, taken in a trial of the OX40 agonist ivuxolimab. Source of these receptors: an adult with an advanced solid tumor such as melanoma, head and neck, liver or kidney cancer. CDR3s include the opening cysteine and the closing phenylalanine or tryptophan. D genes are given only for firm matches. Only some rows state a clone size, as once, few, many or a class for expanded clones.

.	.	TRBV15	TRBJ1-3	CATSRGDGIGNTIYF	TGTGCCACCAGCAGAGGGGACGGGATCGGAAACACCATATATTTT
.	.	TRBV10-3	TRBJ2-5	CAISEDGRPQETQYF	TGTGCCATCAGTGAGGATGGCAGACCCCAAGAGACCCAGTACTTC
.	.	TRBV6-1	TRBJ1-2	CASQGSANYGYTF	TGTGCCAGTCAGGGATCCGCTAACTATGGCTACACCTTC
TRBD2	.	TRBV6-5	TRBJ2-7	CASSSGTSGGYYEQYF	TGTGCCAGCAGTTCCGGGACTAGCGGGGGCTATTACGAGCAGTACTTC
TRBD1	few	TRBV27	TRBJ1-5	CASSLYPTGYQPQHF	TGTGCCAGCAGTTTATACCCGACAGGGTATCAGCCCCAGCATTTT
.	.	TRBV7-9	TRBJ2-5	CASSQSTIQETQYF	TGTGCCAGCAGCCAAAGCACAATCCAAGAGACCCAGTACTTC
.	.	TRBV18	TRBJ1-2	CASSRTASNYGYTF	TGTGCCAGCTCCCGGACAGCTTCTAACTATGGCTACACCTTC
.	once	TRBV7-9	TRBJ1-2	CASSLSASNYGYTF	TGTGCCAGCAGCTTATCGGCCTCTAACTATGGCTACACCTTC
.	.	TRBV6-1	TRBJ1-2	CASSGQSTLTYGYTF	TGTGCCAGCAGTGGACAGAGTACTCTGACCTATGGCTACACCTTC
.	.	TRBV6-5	TRBJ1-2	CASSRGIEGYTF	TGTGCCAGCAGTAGGGGGATAGAAGGCTACACCTTC
.	.	TRBV5-5	TRBJ1-2	CASSLQFYGYTF	TGTGCCAGCAGCTTGCAGTTCTATGGCTACACCTTC
.	.	TRBV6-1	TRBJ1-4	CASQNRATNEKLFF	TGTGCCAGCCAGAACAGGGCAACTAATGAAAAACTGTTTTTT
TRBD2	few	TRBV10-2	TRBJ2-3	CASSESNRLASSTDTQYF	TGCGCCAGCAGTGAGTCGAATAGACTAGCCTCCAGCACAGATACGCAGTATTTT
TRBD1	.	TRBV28	TRBJ1-2	CASSSPTGGGYGYTF	TGTGCCAGCAGTTCCCCGACAGGGGGCGGCTATGGCTACACCTTC
.	.	TRBV11-2	TRBJ1-2	CASSPSAYYGYTF	TGTGCCAGCAGCCCGAGCGCATACTATGGCTACACCTTC
TRBD1	.	TRBV15	TRBJ1-1	CATSREQGAKVTEAFF	TGTGCCACCAGCAGAGAGCAGGGGGCGAAGGTCACTGAAGCTTTCTTT
.	.	TRBV4-1	TRBJ1-2	CASSQDILPGAVGYTF	TGCGCCAGCAGCCAAGATATCCTCCCGGGGGCGGTGGGCTACACCTTC
.	.	TRBV6-5	TRBJ1-2	CASRSPGTRGGYTF	TGTGCCAGCAGAAGCCCGGGCACCCGAGGGGGCTACACCTTC
.	.	TRBV19	TRBJ1-2	CASSISRQTNYGYTF	TGTGCCAGTAGTATTTCGAGACAGACCAACTATGGCTACACCTTC
.	.	TRBV19	TRBJ1-2	CASSLGFGYGYTF	TGTGCCAGTAGCCTAGGGTTTGGCTATGGCTACACCTTC
.	once	TRBV30	TRBJ1-4	CAWRTPARVNEKLFF	TGTGCCTGGCGGACCCCGGCCAGGGTTAATGAAAAACTGTTTTTT
TRBD1	.	TRBV6-6	TRBJ1-1	CASSYSTGGSNTEAFF	TGTGCCAGCAGTTACTCGACAGGGGGTTCCAACACTGAAGCTTTCTTT
.	.	TRBV7-2	TRBJ2-2	CASSYSHRTGELFF	TGTGCCAGCAGCTACAGTCACCGCACCGGGGAGCTGTTTTTT
TRBD1	.	TRBV5-6	TRBJ1-5	CASSFRGRWQPQHF	TGTGCCAGCAGCTTCAGGGGGCGATGGCAGCCCCAGCATTTT
TRBD1	.	TRBV5-5	TRBJ1-1	CASSPRETGGWRTEAFF	TGTGCCAGCAGCCCTAGGGAGACAGGGGGCTGGAGAACTGAAGCTTTCTTT
TRBD2	.	TRBV11-2	TRBJ2-1	CASSLGLAGIEQFF	TGTGCCAGCAGCTTGGGACTAGCGGGGATCGAGCAGTTCTTC
TRBD2	.	TRBV9	TRBJ2-3	CASSVDQRGRNLGTDTQYF	TGTGCCAGCAGCGTAGACCAGCGGGGGAGGAACCTCGGCACAGATACGCAGTATTTT
.	medium-sized	TRBV5-1	TRBJ1-1	CASKGGGEEWTEAFF	TGCGCCAGCAAGGGAGGGGGGGAAGAGTGGACTGAAGCTTTCTTT
.	.	TRBV7-2	TRBJ1-1	CASSSEPEDTEAFF	TGTGCCAGCAGCTCTGAACCGGAGGACACTGAAGCTTTCTTT
.	.	TRBV6-1	TRBJ1-1	CASSEYILAEAFF	TGTGCCAGCAGTGAATATATTCTCGCTGAAGCTTTCTTT
.	.	TRBV4-1	TRBJ2-3	CASSQDAGLLYF	TGCGCCAGCAGCCAAGATGCAGGTTTACTGTATTTT
TRBD1	.	TRBV6-5	TRBJ2-1	CASSYRQGADNEQFF	TGTGCCAGCAGTTATAGACAGGGGGCCGACAATGAGCAGTTCTTC
.	.	TRBV18	TRBJ2-1	CASSPSASYNEQFF	TGTGCCAGCTCACCTTCAGCTTCCTACAATGAGCAGTTCTTC
TRBD1	.	TRBV2	TRBJ1-5	CASSASGGNQPQHF	TGTGCCAGCAGCGCGTCAGGGGGAAATCAGCCCCAGCATTTT
TRBD2	.	TRBV7-6	TRBJ2-3	CASSPRLAGGSTDTQYF	TGTGCCAGCAGCCCGCGACTAGCGGGGGGGAGCACAGATACGCAGTATTTT
TRBD2	few	TRBV27	TRBJ2-3	CASSLSGTSGVEDTQYF	TGTGCCAGCAGTCTTTCCGGGACTAGCGGGGTAGAGGATACGCAGTATTTT
TRBD2	.	TRBV5-6	TRBJ2-3	CASSFRLAGFTDTQYF	TGTGCCAGCAGCTTCAGACTAGCTGGATTCACAGATACGCAGTATTTT
.	.	TRBV6-5	TRBJ2-3	CASSYVGVHTDTQYF	TGTGCCAGCAGTTACGTGGGAGTCCACACAGATACGCAGTATTTT
.	.	TRBV5-8	TRBJ1-5	CASSPGMNQPQHF	TGTGCCAGCAGCCCGGGGATGAATCAGCCCCAGCATTTT
.	.	TRBV28	TRBJ2-7	CASRPLHRGGEQYF	TGTGCCAGCAGACCCTTACACAGGGGAGGGGAGCAGTACTTC
.	few	TRBV9	TRBJ1-4	CASSVGLSGANEKLFF	TGTGCCAGCAGCGTAGGACTTTCTGGGGCTAATGAAAAACTGTTTTTT
TRBD1	.	TRBV2	TRBJ1-5	CASSDPGQGQNQPQHF	TGTGCCAGCAGTGACCCGGGACAGGGGCAAAATCAGCCCCAGCATTTT
.	.	TRBV4-2	TRBJ1-1	CASSQDLNRLNTEAFF	TGTGCCAGCAGCCAAGATCTTAACCGGTTGAACACTGAAGCTTTCTTT
TRBD1	.	TRBV6-4	TRBJ2-7	CASSQADRAVSHEQYF	TGTGCCAGCAGTCAAGCGGACAGGGCAGTCTCCCACGAGCAGTACTTC